The entry below describes one TCR beta chain. Its antigen is still unknown. These data belong to a study of cytomegalovirus exposure and HLA in healthy donors. The length of the CDR3 is 15 residues. Trimming removed 4 bases from V and 2 bases from J; junction bases left unmatched: 4. Per the germline V gene, CDR1 is MNHEY and CDR2 is SVGAGI. Use of 60 Vbeta and 13 Jbeta primers characterized the PCR. Method: immunoSEQ multiplex PCR; TCRdb's copy keeps in-frame clones and lacks some. This sample carries around 140,000 clones, roughly 79% of them seen once, and the ten largest clones take more than 1.5%. Study conclusions and caveats: V segments that were indistinguishable, TRBV6-2 and TRBV6-3 among them, were omitted from analysis.

V gene TRBV6-5 combines with J gene TRBJ2-7; 11 bases agree with TRBD2. The sequenced sample consisted of PBMCs. The clonotype originates from a woman aged 40 to 50 in good health and CMV-seronegative. CDR3 DNA: TGTGCCAGCAGTTCGGGGACTAGCGGTGCCTACGAGCAGTACTTC. Residues: CASSSGTSGAYEQYF.